The T cell receptor (beta chain) under discussion was sequenced for a study of vaccination effects on CD4 cells after COVID-19. Trimming left V 7 bases short and J 3 bases short, with 13 bases between. CDR1 and CDR2 from the germline V gene are SNHLY and FYNNEI. The CDR3 extends over 14 amino acids. The repertoire was sequenced with immunoSEQ multiplex PCR; TCRdb's copy has only in-frame clones and lacks some. In the table there are fewer than 40,000 clones, about 80% of which are singletons. About this clone itself: Its antigen is still unknown.

Study-level points and caveats: Marked clonal contraction of both clone types appeared late after vaccination.

Pools of viral peptides were used by the ViraFEST assay to expand antigen-specific CD4+ T cells ahead of sequencing. The culture ran for 10 days, and then CD4+ T cells were isolated. The cohort was immunized with two doses of either the BNT162b2 or mRNA-1273 vaccine. Neither prior SARS-CoV-2 infection nor positive nucleocapsid antibodies were present in the vaccine recipients. The material sequenced was CD4+ T cells from PBMCs cultured with HCoV-NL63 spike peptides, taken after COVID-19 vaccination. The source is a human donor who received a COVID-19 vaccine. Some clones in this sample may be carry-over from other donors' samples. J is TRBJ1-3 and V is TRBV2; TRBD1 is a possible D gene (5 bases). CDR3 amino acids: CASKDGGGGNTIYF. Here the CDR3 DNA reads TGTGCCAGCAAAGACGGGGGAGGTGGAAACACCATATATTTT.